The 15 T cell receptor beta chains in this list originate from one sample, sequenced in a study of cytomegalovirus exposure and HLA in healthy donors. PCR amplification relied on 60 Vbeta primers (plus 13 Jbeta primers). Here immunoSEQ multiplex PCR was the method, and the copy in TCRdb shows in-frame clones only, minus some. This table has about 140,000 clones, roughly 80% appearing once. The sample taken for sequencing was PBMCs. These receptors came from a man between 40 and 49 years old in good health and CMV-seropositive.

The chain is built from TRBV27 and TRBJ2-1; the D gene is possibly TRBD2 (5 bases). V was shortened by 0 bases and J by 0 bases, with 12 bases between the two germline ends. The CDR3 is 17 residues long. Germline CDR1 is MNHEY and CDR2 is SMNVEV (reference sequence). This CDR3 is CASSLSPGVSSYNEQFF. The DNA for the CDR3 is TGTGCCAGCAGTTTATCCCCCGGGGTGAGCTCCTACAATGAGCAGTTCTTC.

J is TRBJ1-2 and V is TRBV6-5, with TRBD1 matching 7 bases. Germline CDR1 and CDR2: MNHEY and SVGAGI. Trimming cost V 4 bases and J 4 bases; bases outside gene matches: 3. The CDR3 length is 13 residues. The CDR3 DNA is TGTGCCAGCAGTTCAGGGGGGACCTATGGCTACACCTTC. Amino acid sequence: CASSSGGTYGYTF.

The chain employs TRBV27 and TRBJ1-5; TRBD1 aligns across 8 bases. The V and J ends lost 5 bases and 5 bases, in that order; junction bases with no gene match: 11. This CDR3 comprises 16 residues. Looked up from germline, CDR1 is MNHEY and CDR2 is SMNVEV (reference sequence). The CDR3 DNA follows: TGTGCCAGCAGTCCGAGCCGGGACAGGAGATATCAGCCCCAGCATTTT. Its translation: CASSPSRDRRYQPQHF.

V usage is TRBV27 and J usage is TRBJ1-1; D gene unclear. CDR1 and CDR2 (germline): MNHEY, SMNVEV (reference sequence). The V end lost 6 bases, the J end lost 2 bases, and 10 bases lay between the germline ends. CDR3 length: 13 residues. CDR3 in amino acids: CASRPSGNTEAFF. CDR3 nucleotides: TGTGCCAGCAGACCGTCGGGAAACACTGAAGCTTTCTTT.

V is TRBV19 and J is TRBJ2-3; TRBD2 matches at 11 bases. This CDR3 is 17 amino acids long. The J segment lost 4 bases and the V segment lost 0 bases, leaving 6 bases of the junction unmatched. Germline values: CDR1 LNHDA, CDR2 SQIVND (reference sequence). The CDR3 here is CASSIDLLAGAADTQYF. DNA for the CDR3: TGTGCCAGTAGTATAGATCTACTAGCGGGAGCCGCAGATACGCAGTATTTT.

CDR3 in DNA: TGTGCCAGCAGCTCCGGGACTCCAACCTTACAGGAGCAGTTCTTC. Protein sequence: CASSSGTPTLQEQFF. This chain uses TRBV7-2 with TRBJ2-1, with D maybe TRBD2 (6 bases). Between the trimmed V and J ends, which lost 4 bases and 10 bases, there was a span of 20 bases. The germline V gene has CDR1 SGHTA and CDR2 FQGNSA. The CDR3 sequence is 15 residues long.

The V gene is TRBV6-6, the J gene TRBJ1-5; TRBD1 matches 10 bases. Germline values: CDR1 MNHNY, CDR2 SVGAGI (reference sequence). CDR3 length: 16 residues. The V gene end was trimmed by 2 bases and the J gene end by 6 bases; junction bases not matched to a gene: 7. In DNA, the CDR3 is TGTGCCAGCAGTTACGAGAGGGGACAGGGGTTTCAGCCCCAGCATTTT. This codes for CASSYERGQGFQPQHF.

The CDR3 loop reads CATGTGGGNQPQHF. The DNA for the CDR3 is TGTGCCACCGGGACAGGGGGCGGCAATCAGCCCCAGCATTTT. The V and J genes are TRBV19 and TRBJ1-5; 12 nucleotides align to TRBD1. The J segment lost 2 bases and the V segment lost 10 bases, leaving 3 bases of the junction unmatched. The CDR3 covers 14 residues. Looked up from germline, CDR1 is LNHDA and CDR2 is SQIVND (reference sequence).

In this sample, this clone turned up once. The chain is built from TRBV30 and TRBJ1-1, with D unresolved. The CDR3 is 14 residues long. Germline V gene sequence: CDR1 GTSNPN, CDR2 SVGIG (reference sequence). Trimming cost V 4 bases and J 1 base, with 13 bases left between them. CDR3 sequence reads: CAWTTDPGNTEAFF. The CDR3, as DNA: TGTGCCTGGACTACTGACCCGGGGAACACTGAAGCTTTCTTT.

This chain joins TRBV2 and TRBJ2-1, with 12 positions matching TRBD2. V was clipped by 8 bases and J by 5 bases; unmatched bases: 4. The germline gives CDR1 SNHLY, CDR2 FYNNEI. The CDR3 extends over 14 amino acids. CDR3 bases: TGTGCCAGCCCTAGCGGGGGGGCGGACAATGAGCAGTTCTTC. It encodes CASPSGGADNEQFF.

The CDR3 DNA sequence: TGTGCCAGCAGTAGTCGGATGATAGCTGTGGAGACCCAGTACTTC. Its translation: CASSSRMIAVETQYF. The rearrangement links TRBV25-1 to TRBJ2-5; D is ambiguous. Germline V gene data show CDR1 as MGHDK and CDR2 as SYGVNS. The V end lost 5 bases, the J end lost 5 bases, and 18 bases lay between the germline ends. The CDR3 is 15 amino acids.

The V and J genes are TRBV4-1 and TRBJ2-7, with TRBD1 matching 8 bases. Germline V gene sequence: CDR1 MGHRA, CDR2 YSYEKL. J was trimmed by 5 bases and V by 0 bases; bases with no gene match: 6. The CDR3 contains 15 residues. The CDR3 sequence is CASSQDWQGANEQYF. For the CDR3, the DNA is TGCGCCAGCAGCCAAGACTGGCAGGGGGCCAACGAGCAGTACTTC.

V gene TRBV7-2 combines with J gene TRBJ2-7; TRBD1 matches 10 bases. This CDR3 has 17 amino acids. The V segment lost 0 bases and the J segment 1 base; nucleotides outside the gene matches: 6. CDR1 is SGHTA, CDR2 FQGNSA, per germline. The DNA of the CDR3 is TGTGCCAGCAGCTTAGCGCCCGGGACAGGGGTATCCTACGAGCAGTACTTC. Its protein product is CASSLAPGTGVSYEQYF. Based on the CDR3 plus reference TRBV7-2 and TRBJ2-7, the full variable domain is GAGVSQSPSNKVTEKGKDVELRCDPISGHTALYWYRQSLGQGLEFLIYFQGNSAPDKSGLPSDRFSAERTGGSVSTLTIQRTQQEDSAVYLCASSLAPGTGVSYEQYFGPGTRLTVT.

CDR3 in amino acids: CASSLKGSGDRSGANVLTF. The CDR3 coding sequence is TGTGCCAGCAGCTTAAAAGGTTCAGGCGACCGCTCTGGGGCCAACGTCCTGACTTTC. The chain joins TRBV7-6 to TRBJ2-6; the D is unclear. The V end was cut by 2 bases, the J end by 0 bases, with 17 bases between. Germline V gene data show CDR1 as SGHVS and CDR2 as FNYEAQ. The CDR3 sequence is 19 residues long.

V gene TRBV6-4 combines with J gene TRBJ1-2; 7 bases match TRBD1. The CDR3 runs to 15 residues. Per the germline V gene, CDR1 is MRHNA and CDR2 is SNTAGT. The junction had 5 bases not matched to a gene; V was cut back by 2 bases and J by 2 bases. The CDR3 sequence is CASSDPRGSNYGYTF. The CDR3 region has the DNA TGTGCCAGCAGTGACCCCAGGGGGTCGAACTATGGCTACACCTTC.